What follows are 26 T cell receptor beta chains derived from one specimen sequenced in a study of graft-versus-host responses after intestinal transplantation (dated by TCRdb to about 2021). Their specific antigens are unknown. Libraries were built with the immunoSEQ multiplex PCR assay. The immuneACCESS repertoire file appears here via TCRdb, limited to in-frame rearrangements. These files lack a portion of the clones; in checked studies, under half of the deficit traces to unresolved V genes, and the cause of the others is not known. For this sample the table gives 65,000 to 100,000 clones, of which around 92% were detected only once. The ten largest account for roughly 0.44% of the sample. The time point tag for this specimen amounts to: cells obtained before transplantation from donor or recipient. This material consisted of unstimulated CD8+ T cells sorted from spleen or lymph node cells, taken before transplant. All receptors derive from a human donor who was the organ donor for an intestinal transplant.

V gene TRBV12-5 combines with J gene TRBJ2-3; 10 positions match TRBD2. Germline V gene sequence: CDR1 LGHNT, CDR2 FRNRAP. This CDR3 has 16 amino acids. V was pared by 5 bases and J by 1 base, with 6 bases of the junction left unmatched. CDR3 bases: TGTGCTAGTGGTACCACCGGGACTAGCGGCACAGATACGCAGTATTTT. Amino acid sequence: CASGTTGTSGTDTQYF.

Here the CDR3 reads CASSQETSGVFEQFF. The DNA for the CDR3 is TGCGCCAGCAGCCAAGAAACGTCAGGGGTATTTGAGCAGTTCTTC. The chain has TRBV4-1 and TRBJ2-1; a weak D match, TRBD1 (6 bases). The CDR3 is 15 residues long. Deletions cut 0 bases from V and 9 bases from J, with 15 bases between. The germline V gene has CDR1 MGHRA and CDR2 YSYEKL.

CDR3 in amino acids: CASSSTGGELFF. The CDR3 region has the DNA TGTGCCAGCAGTAGTACAGGGGGGGAGCTGTTTTTT. V is TRBV6-5 and J is TRBJ2-2; TRBD1 is a possible D gene (6 bases). Trimming left V 5 bases short and J 8 bases short, with 9 bases between. This CDR3 comprises 12 residues. The V gene's germline CDR1 is MNHEY and CDR2 SVGAGI.

On this clone: One end of the junction does not line up with germline, which may come from a read error. The chain recombines TRBV27 with TRBJ2-7; 10 nucleotides align to TRBD2. CDR3 size: 16 residues. Germline V gives CDR1 MNHEY, CDR2 SMNVEV (reference sequence). CDR3 residues: CAGSPSSGGVSYEQYF. CDR3 nucleotide sequence: TGTGCCGGCAGTCCCTCTAGCGGGGGCGTTTCCTACGAGCAGTACTTC.

The chain couples TRBV7-2 to TRBJ2-7; 12 bases are a match to TRBD2. The CDR3 is 16 amino acids. The V gene's germline CDR1 is SGHTA and CDR2 FQGNSA. V shed 5 bases, J shed 3 bases, and the junction held 8 bases outside the gene matches. In DNA form, the CDR3 reads TGTGCCAGCAGCGAACTTCCTAGCGGGGGGGGCTACGAGCAGTACTTC. Residues: CASSELPSGGGYEQYF.

CDR3 coding DNA: TGTGCCACCAGCAGGGACACGGTAGACGAGCAGTACTTC. It codes for CATSRDTVDEQYF. The rearrangement links TRBV15 to TRBJ2-7; perhaps TRBD1 as D (5 bases). Trimming took off 3 bases at V and 5 bases at J, with 11 bases between the two ends. CDR1 is LNHNV, CDR2 YYDKDF, per germline (reference sequence). The CDR3 is made up of 13 amino acids.

The rearrangement joins TRBV6-5 to TRBJ1-6, with D perhaps matching TRBD1 (5 bases). The germline CDR1 and CDR2 sequences are MNHEY and SVGAGI. V lost 2 bases and J lost 10, with 9 bases in between. This CDR3 has 13 residues. CDR3 bases: TGTGCCAGCAGTTACAGGGGAGGGTCACCCCTCCACTTT. Translation gives CASSYRGGSPLHF.

The rearrangement joins TRBV6-5 to TRBJ1-4; maybe TRBD1 (6 bases). Germline V gene data show CDR1 as MNHEY and CDR2 as SVGAGI. Trimming stripped 2 bases from V and 5 bases from J, with 9 bases between. This CDR3 region has 14 residues. CDR3 bases: TGTGCCAGCAGTTACCTCGGACAGAATGAAAAACTGTTTTTT. Protein sequence: CASSYLGQNEKLFF.

This clone occurred once. The chain carries TRBV4-3 and TRBJ2-5; no definite D call. The tail of the sequence fits TRBJ2-7 better, so the J call may be wrong. CDR3 length: 14 residues. CDR1 LGHNA and CDR2 YSLEER come from the germline V gene. The CDR3 coding sequence is TGCGCCAGCAGCCAAGGGATGGTTAACTACGAGCAGTACTTC. It is translated as CASSQGMVNYEQYF.

This chain connects TRBV27 to TRBJ2-5; possibly TRBD2 for D (5 bases). The CDR3 has 12 residues. V was trimmed by 6 bases and J by 6 bases, leaving 11 bases between them. Germline loops: CDR1 MNHEY, CDR2 SMNVEV (reference sequence). This CDR3 is CASRGGPQTQYF. CDR3 DNA: TGTGCCAGCAGGGGCGGGCCTCAGACCCAGTACTTC.

The CDR3 nucleotides are TGTGCCAGCAGCTTTAGTTCCTACAATGAGCAGTTCTTC. It codes for CASSFSSYNEQFF. The J gene is TRBJ2-1, the V gene TRBV7-6; D gene unclear. The germline gives CDR1 SGHVS, CDR2 FNYEAQ. The length of the CDR3 is 13 residues. Deletions cut 3 bases from V and 1 base from J, with 4 bases between.

This clone was seen just once. This sequence joins TRBV11-2 and TRBJ1-2, with D hard to call. Germline CDR1 reads SGHAT; CDR2 reads FQNNGV. The ends were cut back, 1 base at V and 4 bases at J, with 13 bases in the middle. The CDR3 is 15 residues long. CDR3 residues: CASSLGADIFYGYTF. The CDR3 DNA is TGTGCCAGCAGCTTAGGGGCAGACATATTCTATGGCTACACCTTC. Full variable domain (rest looked up from reference TRBV11-2 and TRBJ1-2): EAGVAQSPRYKIIEKRQSVAFWCNPISGHATLYWYQQILGQGPKLLIQFQNNGVVDDSQLPKDRFSAERLKGVDSTLKIQPAKLEDSAVYLCASSLGADIFYGYTFGSGTRLTVV.

This clone was recorded only once. The gene calls are TRBV19 and TRBJ1-1; no clear D gene. The CDR3 covers 13 residues. The V gene lost 6 bases and the J gene lost 5 bases, with 13 bases spanning the gap. CDR1 is LNHDA, CDR2 SQIVND, per germline (reference sequence). DNA for the CDR3: TGTGCCAGTAGGTTCGGCCGGGGAACTGAAGCTTTCTTT. Translation: CASRFGRGTEAFF.

This clone occurred once. The chain couples TRBV4-1 to TRBJ1-1, with a possible D match to TRBD1 (5 bases). The CDR3 covers 14 residues. V shed 0 bases and J shed 3 bases, with 8 bases lying between them. Germline V CDR1 and CDR2: MGHRA, YSYEKL. CDR3 bases: TGCGCCAGCAGCCAAGAAAGGGGATACACTGAAGCTTTCTTT. It is translated as CASSQERGYTEAFF.

The J gene is TRBJ1-2, the V gene TRBV7-9; 11 bases are a match to TRBD1. The CDR3 runs 15 residues. The germline CDR1 and CDR2 sequences are SEHNR and FQNEAQ (reference sequence). Trimming removed 5 bases from V and 5 bases from J; junction bases left unmatched: 7. The CDR3: CASSLGTGGAYGYTF. DNA for the CDR3: TGTGCCAGCAGCCTAGGGACAGGGGGGGCGTATGGCTACACCTTC.

V is TRBV4-1 and J is TRBJ2-1; no reliable D call. V was clipped by 0 bases and J by 7 bases, with 7 bases between them. CDR1 MGHRA and CDR2 YSYEKL come from the germline V gene. CDR3 size: 13 residues. Here the CDR3 DNA reads TGCGCCAGCAGCCAAGATACGGGTAATGAGCAGTTCTTC. As protein: CASSQDTGNEQFF.

The chain couples TRBV7-2 to TRBJ1-5, with D possibly matching TRBD1 (5 bases). This CDR3 contains 15 residues. Trimming took 5 bases from V and 7 from J, leaving 18 bases between them. Germline V lookup: CDR1 SGHTA, CDR2 FQGNSA. CDR3 in amino acids: CASSPKGARNQPQHF. CDR3 DNA sequence: TGTGCCAGCAGCCCCAAAGGGGCAAGAAACCAGCCCCAGCATTTT.

V gene TRBV19 combines with J gene TRBJ1-1; 7 positions match TRBD1. This CDR3 is 14 amino acids long. From germline, CDR1 is LNHDA and CDR2 SQIVND (reference sequence). The trim removed 1 base at V and 3 bases at J, leaving 2 bases unmatched. The chain's CDR3 is CASSIGQGHTEAFF. Here the CDR3 DNA reads TGTGCCAGTAGTATAGGACAGGGACACACTGAAGCTTTCTTT.

The chain couples TRBV15 to TRBJ2-3; D gene uncertain. Per germline, CDR1 LNHNV and CDR2 YYDKDF (reference sequence). The V end lost 2 bases, the J end lost 0 bases, and 12 bases lay between the germline ends. The CDR3 has 16 amino acids. CDR3 in DNA: TGTGCCACCAGCAGACAACTCCCTCCCAGCACAGATACGCAGTATTTT. Translating it yields CATSRQLPPSTDTQYF.

V and J are TRBV29-1 and TRBJ2-7, with D possibly TRBD1 on 6 matching bases. This CDR3 has 11 amino acids. Per germline, CDR1 SQVTM and CDR2 ANQGSEA. V gave up 4 bases and J gave up 6 bases, with 10 bases separating them. The CDR3 sequence: CSVVGRGEQYF. The CDR3 nucleotides read TGCAGCGTTGTGGGCAGGGGCGAGCAGTACTTC.

V gene TRBV29-1 combines with J gene TRBJ1-1; tentative D call: TRBD1 (6 bases). The V gene's germline CDR1 is SQVTM and CDR2 ANQGSEA. The CDR3 has 12 amino acids. Between the trimmed V and J ends, which lost 3 bases and 6 bases, there was a span of 11 bases. The CDR3: CSVDRGAAEAFF. CDR3 sequence (DNA): TGCAGCGTTGACAGGGGAGCTGCTGAAGCTTTCTTT.

This sequence joins TRBV7-8 and TRBJ2-5; 14 bases are shared with TRBD2. V shed 5 bases, J shed 1 base, and the junction held 9 bases outside the gene matches. Germline V gene sequence: CDR1 SGHVS, CDR2 FQNEAQ. The length of the CDR3 is 18 residues. This CDR3 reads CASSQHRLAGGPQETQYF. The CDR3 coding sequence is TGTGCCAGCAGCCAACATCGACTAGCGGGGGGGCCCCAAGAGACCCAGTACTTC.

The chain carries TRBV9 and TRBJ1-2; D call uncertain. This CDR3 has 16 amino acids. The germline V and J ends were trimmed by 1 base and 6 bases, with 19 bases remaining between them. The germline V gene has CDR1 SGDLS and CDR2 YYNGEE. CDR3 sequence: CASSVSRWGGWNGYTF. The CDR3 DNA reads TGTGCCAGCAGCGTAAGCAGGTGGGGAGGTTGGAATGGCTACACCTTC.

The chain links TRBV10-3 to TRBJ2-5, with a possible D match to TRBD2 (5 bases). V was trimmed by 11 bases and J by 1 base, leaving 20 bases between them. The germline CDR1 and CDR2 sequences are ENHRY and SYGVKD. The CDR3 has 15 residues. CDR3 nucleotide sequence: TGTGCCTCAGGTCAGCGGCAAACCCTCCAAGAGACCCAGTACTTC. Protein sequence: CASGQRQTLQETQYF.

The chain couples TRBV19 to TRBJ1-2; D ambiguous. Germline values: CDR1 LNHDA, CDR2 SQIVND (reference sequence). V lost 9 bases and J 4 bases, leaving 18 bases between the germline ends. The CDR3 loop spans 14 amino acids. The CDR3 reads CASATPPLGYGYTF. The DNA for the CDR3 is TGTGCCAGCGCGACACCCCCATTGGGCTATGGCTACACCTTC.

The rearrangement uses TRBV7-3 and TRBJ2-3; 11 bases are a match to TRBD2. CDR3 length: 16 amino acids. Germline lookup yields CDR1 SGHTA and CDR2 FQGTGA. V gave up 1 base and J gave up 5 bases; unmatched junction bases: 5. Written as DNA, the CDR3 is TGTGCCAGCAGCTTAAGGTCTAGCGGGGGGAAAGATACGCAGTATTTT. It translates to CASSLRSSGGKDTQYF.